A single sample is the source of the 18 T cell receptor beta chains below, sequenced in a study of blood T cells in healthy people across ages. A second PCR of 7 to 11 cycles used a sample-barcoded 5' primer and a J-beta primer mix. TCRdb analysed the 5' RACE reads with MiXCR anew, one entry per CDR3 protein. In the table there are about 900,000 distinct CDR3 sequences, roughly 52% of which are singletons. Sequenced: blood. The receptors originated from a man younger than 40 in good health.

This chain links TRBV7-3 with TRBJ2-1; D is tentatively TRBD1 or TRBD2 (5 bases each). V dropped 4 bases and J dropped 8 bases, with 18 bases sitting between them. Per the germline V gene, CDR1 is SGHTA and CDR2 is FQGTGA. CDR3 length: 15 residues. CDR3 bases: TGTGCCAGCAGCTCGACACGGGGCTGGGCACATGAGCAGTTCTTC. Translating gives CASSSTRGWAHEQFF.

CDR3 DNA sequence: TGTGCCAGCAGAGGGACAGACAATCAGCCCCAGCATTTT. Translated, it gives CASRGTDNQPQHF. The chain employs TRBV12-3 or TRBV12-4 and TRBJ1-5, with TRBD1 identical over 7 bases. Losses at the gene ends were 6 bases for V and 3 bases for J; bases not matched to a gene: 2. This CDR3 is built from 13 residues.

As regards this clonotype: A far larger clone is one nucleotide away, so this likely arose from a read error. This chain connects TRBV6-5 to TRBJ2-4, with D unresolved. The CDR3 has 11 amino acids. Trimming stripped 5 bases from V and 15 bases from J, with 14 bases between. CDR1 and CDR2 from the germline V gene are MNHEY and SVGAGI. The CDR3 protein is CASSTSYERYF. CDR3 in DNA: TGTGCCAGCAGTACCTCCTACGAGCGGTACTTC.

This clonotype was detected many times. V gene TRBV27 combines with J gene TRBJ1-5; D ambiguous. CDR3 length equals 17 residues. Germline-derived CDR1 and CDR2 are MNHEY and SMNVEV (reference sequence). V lost 5 bases and J 4 bases, leaving 21 bases between the germline ends. The CDR3 coding sequence is TGTGCCAGCAGTCCCCAACTTGGGGAAATTGGGAATCAGCCCCAGCATTTT. This encodes CASSPQLGEIGNQPQHF.

The chain employs TRBV28 and TRBJ1-2; D gene unclear. The V end was cut by 5 bases, the J end by 5 bases, with 15 bases between. Germline CDR1 and CDR2: MDHEN and SYDVKM. This CDR3 comprises 14 residues. CDR3 bases: TGTGCCAGCAGTGGCGGAACCGTAGGGTATGGCTACACCTTC. Its protein is CASSGGTVGYGYTF.

This clonotype was found once. The J gene is TRBJ1-3, the V gene TRBV9; 7 bases match TRBD1. The CDR3 is 17 amino acids. Germline assignment: CDR1 SGDLS and CDR2 YYNGEE. The trim removed 4 bases at V and 0 bases at J, leaving 10 bases unmatched. DNA of the CDR3: TGTGCCAGCAGCATCTCGGGACAGTACGACTCTGGAAACACCATATATTTT. Its protein product is CASSISGQYDSGNTIYF.

This clonotype has more than one count but fewer than ten. The gene calls are TRBV21-1 and TRBJ2-1; TRBD2, the table's D call, was not compared with the DNA. TRBV21-1 is flagged as a pseudogene. The CDR3 sequence is 17 residues long. This chain's CDR3 is CASSPEKSLAGYNEQFF. For the CDR3, the DNA is TGTGCCAGCAGTCCCGAGAAAAGCCTAGCGGGGTACAATGAGCAGTTCTTC.

V and J are TRBV12-3 or TRBV12-4 and TRBJ2-2; 8 bases are shared with TRBD1. J was trimmed by 6 bases and V by 6 bases; bases with no gene match: 6. The CDR3 contains 14 residues. DNA for the CDR3: TGTGCCAGCAGCTATTGGACAGGGTCCGGGGAGCTGTTTTTT. This codes for CASSYWTGSGELFF.

The gene calls are TRBV6-1 and TRBJ1-5; tentative D call: TRBD1 (5 bases). V lost 4 bases and J lost 0, with 10 bases in between. Per germline, CDR1 MNHNS and CDR2 SASEGT. CDR3 length: 15 amino acids. Here the CDR3 DNA reads TGTGCCAGCAGTGCGACAGCCTATAGCAATCAGCCCCAGCATTTT. As protein: CASSATAYSNQPQHF.

At least ten counts were recorded for this clonotype. In DNA form, the CDR3 reads TGTGCTAGTGGTTCGTACAACGGGAGGGGTAACTATGGCTACACCTTC. Its protein is CASGSYNGRGNYGYTF. The V gene is TRBV12-5, the J gene TRBJ1-2, with D perhaps TRBD1 (5 bases). Germline V gene data show CDR1 as LGHNT and CDR2 as FRNRAP. This CDR3 region has 16 residues. V shed 4 bases and J shed 1 base, with 16 bases lying between them.

This CDR3 reads CSALDPLAGPDTQYF. Written as DNA, the CDR3 is TGCAGTGCTTTAGATCCCCTAGCGGGGCCAGATACGCAGTATTTT. The rearrangement joins TRBV20-1 to TRBJ2-3, with 9 bases that match TRBD2. This CDR3 spans 15 amino acids. Germline CDR1 and CDR2: DFQATT and SNEGSKA (reference sequence). V shed 5 bases, J shed 4 bases, and the junction held 10 bases outside the gene matches.

V usage is TRBV6-5 and J usage is TRBJ2-7; D may correspond to TRBD1 or TRBD2 (5 bases each). CDR3 length: 16 amino acids. Trimming shortened V by 0 bases and J by 1 base, and 13 bases separated the two germline ends. Germline loops: CDR1 MNHEY, CDR2 SVGAGI. The CDR3 here is CASSYSLGAASYEQYF. CDR3 sequence (DNA): TGTGCCAGCAGTTACTCCCTCGGGGCCGCTTCCTACGAGCAGTACTTC.

This clonotype was counted a few times. The rearrangement joins TRBV20-1 to TRBJ1-5; 9 bases align to TRBD1. Trimming removed 4 bases from V and 2 bases from J; junction bases left unmatched: 6. This CDR3 has 15 residues. Germline V CDR1 and CDR2: DFQATT, SNEGSKA (reference sequence). CDR3 bases: TGCAGTGCTATTTCCGGGACAGGGCGCAATCAGCCCCAGCATTTT. Its translation: CSAISGTGRNQPQHF.

This clonotype showed up just a few times. This chain connects TRBV15 to TRBJ2-3, with D tentatively TRBD2 (7 bases). Between the trimmed V and J ends, which lost 0 bases and 8 bases, there was a span of 15 bases. The CDR3 sequence is 15 residues long. CDR1 LNHNV and CDR2 YYDKDF come from the germline V gene (reference sequence). CDR3 residues: CATSRDRGGAGTQYF. CDR3 DNA sequence: TGTGCCACCAGCAGAGATCGAGGGGGGGCCGGTACGCAGTATTTT. Using reference TRBV15 and TRBJ2-3 for the parts outside the CDR3, the full variable domain is DAMVIQNPRYQVTQFGKPVTLSCSQTLNHNVMYWYQQKSSQAPKLLFHYYDKDFNNEADTPDNFQSRRPNTSFCFLDIRSPGLGDTAMYLCATSRDRGGAGTQYFGPGTRLTVL.

This chain connects TRBV29-1 to TRBJ2-3; D call uncertain. Germline V gives CDR1 SQVTM, CDR2 ANQGSEA. The ends were cut back, 4 bases at V and 4 bases at J, with 6 bases in the middle. The CDR3 totals 11 residues. CDR3 bases: TGCAGCGTTGCTGGGGCAGATACGCAGTATTTT. Amino acid sequence: CSVAGADTQYF.

This clonotype appeared a single time. The chain is built from TRBV24-1 and TRBJ1-4; D ambiguous. Germline values: CDR1 KGHDR, CDR2 SFDVKD. The ends were cut back, 5 bases at V and 10 bases at J, with 13 bases in the middle. This CDR3 has 13 residues. The CDR3 coding sequence is TGTGCCACCAGTGGTTTATTCGACGGAAAACTGTTTTTT. The encoded protein is CATSGLFDGKLFF.

This clonotype was seen a handful of times. The chain has TRBV27 and TRBJ2-1; no clear D gene. The CDR3 contains 13 residues. Germline CDR1 reads MNHEY; CDR2 reads SMNVEV (reference sequence). V dropped 8 bases and J dropped 4 bases, with 12 bases sitting between them. CDR3 region: CASSHSPYNEQFF. In nucleotides, the CDR3 is TGTGCCAGCTCTCACAGCCCTTACAATGAGCAGTTCTTC.

The rearrangement uses TRBV28 and TRBJ2-5; 9 bases agree with TRBD2. This CDR3 is 12 amino acids long. CDR1 is MDHEN and CDR2 is SYDVKM in the germline V gene. Trimming took 7 bases from V and 10 from J; bases not matched to a gene: 7. CDR3 sequence reads: CASTPGGGDQYF. In DNA form, the CDR3 reads TGTGCCAGCACGCCGGGCGGGGGGGACCAGTACTTC.